The present T cell receptor beta chain was sequenced within a study of blood T cell repertoires in COVID-19. Study context: Material from acute and convalescent COVID-19 was sourced from the United States, Italy and Spain.

Residents of about two dozen US areas, aged about 18 to 95 years, made up the participants. Donors were grouped by their self-reported clinical history. Germline trimming cut 6 bases from V and 12 bases from J; bases unmatched to any gene: 9. CDR3 length equals 12 residues. Germline lookup yields CDR1 SNHLY and CDR2 FYNNEI. As processed by the authors: Estimates of nucleated cell counts were drawn from the amplification of reference gene primers. Repertoires were generated with immunoSEQ multiplex PCR, while TCRdb's copy carries only in-frame clones and drops some. For V, J and clone size, that table is used; D and trimming come from the DNA. The repertoire holds approximately 380,000 clones, with just over 90% as singletons.

The V and J genes are TRBV2 and TRBJ1-1; TRBD1 matches at 8 bases. The receptor's source is a middle-aged woman who had been exposed to COVID-19. The sequenced material came from PBMCs or T cells enriched from blood (not recorded which). The CDR3 sequence is CASSATDRGTFF. The CDR3 DNA is TGTGCCAGCAGCGCAACCGACAGGGGAACTTTCTTT.